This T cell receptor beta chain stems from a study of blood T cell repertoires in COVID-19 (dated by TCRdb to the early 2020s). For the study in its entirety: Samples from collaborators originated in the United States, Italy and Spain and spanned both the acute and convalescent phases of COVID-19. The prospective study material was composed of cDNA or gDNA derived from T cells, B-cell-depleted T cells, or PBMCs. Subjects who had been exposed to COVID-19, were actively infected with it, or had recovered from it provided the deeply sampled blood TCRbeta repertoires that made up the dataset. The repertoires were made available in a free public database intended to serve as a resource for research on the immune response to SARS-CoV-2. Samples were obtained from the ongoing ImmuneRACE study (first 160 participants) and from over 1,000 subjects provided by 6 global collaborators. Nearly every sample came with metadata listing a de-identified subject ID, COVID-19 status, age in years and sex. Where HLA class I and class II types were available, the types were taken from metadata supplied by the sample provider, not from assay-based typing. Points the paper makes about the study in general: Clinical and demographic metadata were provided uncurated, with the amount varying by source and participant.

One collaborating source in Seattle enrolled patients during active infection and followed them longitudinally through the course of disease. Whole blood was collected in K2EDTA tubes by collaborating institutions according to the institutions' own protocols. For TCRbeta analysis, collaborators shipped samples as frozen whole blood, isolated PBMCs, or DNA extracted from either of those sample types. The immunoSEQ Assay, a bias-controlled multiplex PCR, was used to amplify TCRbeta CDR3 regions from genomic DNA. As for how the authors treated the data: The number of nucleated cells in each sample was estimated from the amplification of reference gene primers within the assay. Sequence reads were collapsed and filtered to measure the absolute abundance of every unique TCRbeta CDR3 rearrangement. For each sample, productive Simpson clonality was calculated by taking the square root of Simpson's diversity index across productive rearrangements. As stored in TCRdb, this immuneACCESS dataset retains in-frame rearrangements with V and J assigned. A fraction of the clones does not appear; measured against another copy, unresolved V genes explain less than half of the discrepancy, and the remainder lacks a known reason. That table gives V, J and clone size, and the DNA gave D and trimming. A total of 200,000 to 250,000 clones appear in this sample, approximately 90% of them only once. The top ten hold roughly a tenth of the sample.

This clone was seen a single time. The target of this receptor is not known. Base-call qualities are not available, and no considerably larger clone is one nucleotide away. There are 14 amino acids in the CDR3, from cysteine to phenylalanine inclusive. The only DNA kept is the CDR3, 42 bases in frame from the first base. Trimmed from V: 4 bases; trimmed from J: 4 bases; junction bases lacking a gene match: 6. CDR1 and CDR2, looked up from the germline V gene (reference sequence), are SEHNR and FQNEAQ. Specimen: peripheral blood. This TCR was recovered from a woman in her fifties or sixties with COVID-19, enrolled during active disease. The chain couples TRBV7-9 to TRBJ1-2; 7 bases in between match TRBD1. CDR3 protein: CASSYRDSLYGYTF. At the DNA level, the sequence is TGTGCCAGCAGCTACCGGGACAGCCTCTATGGCTACACCTTC.